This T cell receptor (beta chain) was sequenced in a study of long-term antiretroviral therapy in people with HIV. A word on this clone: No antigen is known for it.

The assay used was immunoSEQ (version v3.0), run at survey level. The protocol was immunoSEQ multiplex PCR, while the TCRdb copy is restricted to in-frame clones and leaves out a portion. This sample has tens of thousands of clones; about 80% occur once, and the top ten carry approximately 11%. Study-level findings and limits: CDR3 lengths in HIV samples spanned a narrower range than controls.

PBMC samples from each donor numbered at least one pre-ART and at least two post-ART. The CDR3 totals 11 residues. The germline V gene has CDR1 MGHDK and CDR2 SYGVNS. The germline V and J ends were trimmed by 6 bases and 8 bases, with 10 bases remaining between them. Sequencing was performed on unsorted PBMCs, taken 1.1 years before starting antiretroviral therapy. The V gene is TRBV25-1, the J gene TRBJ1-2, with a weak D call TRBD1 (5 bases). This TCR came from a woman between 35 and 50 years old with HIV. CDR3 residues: CASSLGAGYTF. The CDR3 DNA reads TGTGCCAGCAGCCTTGGGGCCGGCTACACCTTC.